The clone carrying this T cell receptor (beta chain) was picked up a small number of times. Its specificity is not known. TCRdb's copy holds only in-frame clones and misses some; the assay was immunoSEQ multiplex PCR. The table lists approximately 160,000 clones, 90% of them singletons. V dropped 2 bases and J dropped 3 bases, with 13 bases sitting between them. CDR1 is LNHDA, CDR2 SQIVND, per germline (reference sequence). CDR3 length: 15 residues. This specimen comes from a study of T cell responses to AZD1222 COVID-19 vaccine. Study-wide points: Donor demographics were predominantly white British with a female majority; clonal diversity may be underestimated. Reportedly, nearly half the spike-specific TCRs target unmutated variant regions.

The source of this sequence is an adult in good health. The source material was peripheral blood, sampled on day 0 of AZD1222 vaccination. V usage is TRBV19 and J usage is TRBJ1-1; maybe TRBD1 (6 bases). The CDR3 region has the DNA TGTGCCAGTAGTATATACAGGGCGGCGGACACTGAAGCTTTCTTT. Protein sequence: CASSIYRAADTEAFF.